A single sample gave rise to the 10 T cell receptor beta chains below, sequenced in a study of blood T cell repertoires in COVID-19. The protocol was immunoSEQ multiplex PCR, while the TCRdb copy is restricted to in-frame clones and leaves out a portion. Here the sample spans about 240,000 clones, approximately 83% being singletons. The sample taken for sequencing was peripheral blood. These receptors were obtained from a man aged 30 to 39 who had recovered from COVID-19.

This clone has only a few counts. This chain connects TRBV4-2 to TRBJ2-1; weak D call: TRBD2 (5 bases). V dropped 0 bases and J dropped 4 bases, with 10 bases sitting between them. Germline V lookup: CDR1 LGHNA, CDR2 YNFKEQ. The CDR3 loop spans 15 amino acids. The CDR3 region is CASSQEWEIYNEQFF. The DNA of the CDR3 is TGTGCCAGCAGCCAAGAATGGGAGATTTACAATGAGCAGTTCTTC.

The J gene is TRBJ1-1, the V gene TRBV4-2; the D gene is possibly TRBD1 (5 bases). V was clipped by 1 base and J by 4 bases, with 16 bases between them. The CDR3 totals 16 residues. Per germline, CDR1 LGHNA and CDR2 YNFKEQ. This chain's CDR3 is CASSQVGGSLGTEAFF. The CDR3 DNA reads TGTGCCAGCAGCCAAGTGGGGGGGTCCCTGGGCACTGAAGCTTTCTTT.

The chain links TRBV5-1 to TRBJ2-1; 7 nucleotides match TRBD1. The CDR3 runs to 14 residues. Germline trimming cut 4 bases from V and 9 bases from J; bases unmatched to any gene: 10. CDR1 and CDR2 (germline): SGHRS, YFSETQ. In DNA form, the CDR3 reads TGCGCCAGCAGCCCAAGACAGGGAGAAGGTGAGCAGTTCTTC. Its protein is CASSPRQGEGEQFF.

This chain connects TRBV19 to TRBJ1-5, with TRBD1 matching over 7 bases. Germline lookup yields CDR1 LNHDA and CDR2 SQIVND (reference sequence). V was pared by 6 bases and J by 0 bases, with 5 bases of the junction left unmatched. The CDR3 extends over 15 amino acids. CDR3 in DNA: TGTGCCAGTAGCGGGACAGATTATAGCAATCAGCCCCAGCATTTT. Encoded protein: CASSGTDYSNQPQHF.

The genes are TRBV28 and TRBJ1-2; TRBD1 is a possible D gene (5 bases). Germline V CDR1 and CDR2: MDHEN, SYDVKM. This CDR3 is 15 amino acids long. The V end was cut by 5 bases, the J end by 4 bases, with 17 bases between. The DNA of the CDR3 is TGTGCCAGCAGTGCCGACGTGGGGGGGGTCTATGGCTACACCTTC. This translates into CASSADVGGVYGYTF.

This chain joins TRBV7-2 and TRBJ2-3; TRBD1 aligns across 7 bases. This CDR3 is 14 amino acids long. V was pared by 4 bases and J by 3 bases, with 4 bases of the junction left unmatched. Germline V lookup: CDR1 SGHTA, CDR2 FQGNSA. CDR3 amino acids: CASSSGQVTDTQYF. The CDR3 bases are TGTGCCAGCAGCTCCGGACAGGTGACAGATACGCAGTATTTT.

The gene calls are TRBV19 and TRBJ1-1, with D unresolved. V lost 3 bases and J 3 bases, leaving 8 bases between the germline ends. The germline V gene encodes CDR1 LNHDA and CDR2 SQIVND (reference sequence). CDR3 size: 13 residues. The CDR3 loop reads CASSIQLHTEAFF. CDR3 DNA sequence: TGTGCCAGTAGTATTCAGTTGCACACTGAAGCTTTCTTT. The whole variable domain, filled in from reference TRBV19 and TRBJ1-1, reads DGGITQSPKYLFRKEGQNVTLSCEQNLNHDAMYWYRQDPGQGLRLIYYSQIVNDFQKGDIAEGYSVSREKKESFPLTVTSAQKNPTAFYLCASSIQLHTEAFFGQGTRLTVV.

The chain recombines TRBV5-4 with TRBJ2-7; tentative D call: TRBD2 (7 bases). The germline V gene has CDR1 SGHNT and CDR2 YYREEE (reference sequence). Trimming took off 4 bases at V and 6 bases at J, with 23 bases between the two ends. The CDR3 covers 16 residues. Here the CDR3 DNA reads TGTGCCAGCAGCCTGGGGGGGCAGGGGAGGGTTCGCGAGCAGTACGTC. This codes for CASSLGGQGRVREQYV.

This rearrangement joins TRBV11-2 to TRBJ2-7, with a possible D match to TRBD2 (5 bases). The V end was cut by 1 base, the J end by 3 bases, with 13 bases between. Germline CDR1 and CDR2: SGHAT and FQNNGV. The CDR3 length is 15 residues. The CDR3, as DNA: TGTGCCAGCAGCTTAGGTCTCGGGGAATTCTACGAGCAGTACTTC. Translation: CASSLGLGEFYEQYF. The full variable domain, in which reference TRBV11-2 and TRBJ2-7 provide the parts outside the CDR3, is EAGVAQSPRYKIIEKRQSVAFWCNPISGHATLYWYQQILGQGPKLLIQFQNNGVVDDSQLPKDRFSAERLKGVDSTLKIQPAKLEDSAVYLCASSLGLGEFYEQYFGPGTRLTVT.

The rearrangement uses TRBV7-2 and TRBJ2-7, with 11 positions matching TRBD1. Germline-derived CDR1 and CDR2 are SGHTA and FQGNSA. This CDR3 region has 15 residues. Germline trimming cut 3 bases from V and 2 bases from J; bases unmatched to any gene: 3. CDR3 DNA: TGTGCCAGCAGCTTCGGACAGGGGGCCACCTACGAGCAGTACTTC. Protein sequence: CASSFGQGATYEQYF.